This T cell receptor beta chain was captured by sequencing in a study of T cell changes during pregnancy in multiple sclerosis. The CDR3 is made up of 16 amino acids. The V gene lost 4 bases and the J gene lost 2 bases, with 18 bases spanning the gap. CDR1 SGHNT and CDR2 YYREEE come from the germline V gene (reference sequence). Profiling relied on immunoSEQ multiplex PCR, and the TCRdb table lists in-frame clones only, not all of them. The sample yields over 90,000 clones, 80% to 95% seen once. This chain joins TRBV5-4 and TRBJ1-2; D is perhaps TRBD1 (5 bases). The input for sequencing was peripheral blood, taken after pregnancy. This receptor was obtained from a female donor with multiple sclerosis, enrolled in a pregnancy study. The CDR3 nucleotides read TGTGCCAGCAGCCTGCAGGGAAGCTTAACGAACTATGGCTACACCTTC. Translation gives CASSLQGSLTNYGYTF.